The next 32 T cell receptor beta chains were all read from a single sample in a study of CXCR3-negative and CXCR3-positive naive CD8 T cells (dated by TCRdb to the late 2010s). The full study reports these points: TRB CDR3s from CXCR3-positive naive cells showed higher hydrophobicity (lower Kidera factor 4), lower energy, and higher strength and volume indices than CXCR3-negative naive cells.

No cognate antigen is known for these TCRs. The instrument was a NextSeq 550. The Human TCR Profiling Kit (MiLaboratory) was used to prepare UMI-labeled 5' RACE TRB cDNA libraries. Based on TCRdb reprocessing of the reads, there is one entry per CDR3 protein sequence, and DNA is missing. The table kept for this sample lists about 150,000 distinct CDR3 sequences. The ten largest clones add up to 0.4% to 0.5% of the sample. Sequenced: naive CXCR3+ CD8+ T cells from blood. Explained via the paper, the cell subset or site label denotes: CD45RO-CCR7+CD27+CD95- naive CD8+ T cells expressing CXCR3 (TNR3+). These receptors all come from a human donor in good health. Some clones in this sample may be carry-over from other donors' samples.

This chain uses TRBV28 with TRBJ2-5; as DNA is missing, the TRBD1 call by TCRdb cannot be tested. CDR3 length equals 16 residues. Per the germline V gene, CDR1 is MDHEN and CDR2 is SYDVKM. The CDR3 loop is CASSSYSTGFLETQYF.

V gene TRBV5-1 combines with J gene TRBJ2-5; TCRdb gives TRBD2 as the D gene, but with no DNA this cannot be confirmed. CDR1 and CDR2 (germline): SGHRS, YFSETQ. The CDR3 contains 14 residues. The CDR3 spells CASSASGYQETQYF.

The genes are TRBV12-3 or TRBV12-4 and TRBJ2-5; TCRdb outputs TRBD1, but without DNA this stays unchecked. The CDR3 totals 14 residues. The CDR3 sequence is CASSPGQHQETQYF.

This chain connects TRBV12-5 to TRBJ1-2; TCRdb names TRBD1, which stays unverified in the absence of DNA. The length of the CDR3 is 17 residues. Germline V gives CDR1 LGHNT, CDR2 FRNRAP. CDR3 in amino acids: CASGLFTMGQLIYGYTF.

The chain recombines TRBV12-3 or TRBV12-4 with TRBJ2-2; checking the TCRdb D call of TRBD1 is not possible without DNA. The CDR3 sequence is 13 residues long. CDR3 residues: CASSHTGGRELFF.

This chain uses TRBV9 with TRBJ2-5. Germline V CDR1 and CDR2: SGDLS, YYNGEE. This CDR3 has 15 residues. CDR3 amino acids: CASSVAGRLKETQYF. The complete variable domain, with remaining parts taken from reference TRBV9 and TRBJ2-5, reads DSGVTQTPKHLITATGQRVTLRCSPRSGDLSVYWYQQSLDQGLQFLIQYYNGEERAKGNILERFSAQQFPDLHSELNLSSLELGDSALYFCASSVAGRLKETQYFGPGTRLLVL.

V gene TRBV7-9 combines with J gene TRBJ1-1; TCRdb reports TRBD1, a call that lacks DNA to check it against. Per germline, CDR1 SEHNR and CDR2 FQNEAQ (reference sequence). The CDR3 has 11 residues. CDR3 region: CASSWGAEAFF.

The CDR3: CASGIRQGNTEAFF. The chain recombines TRBV6-2 or TRBV6-3 with TRBJ1-1; TCRdb designates TRBD1, a call that cannot be tested without DNA. Germline CDR1 and CDR2: MNHEY and SVGEGT. CDR3 length equals 14 residues.

The chain carries TRBV27 and TRBJ2-7; the D gene TCRdb calls, TRBD1, cannot be checked with no DNA. The V gene's germline CDR1 is MNHEY and CDR2 SMNVEV (reference sequence). The CDR3 runs to 13 residues. The CDR3 sequence is CASRDREPYEQYF.

The rearrangement uses TRBV5-1 and TRBJ2-3; as DNA is missing, the TRBD1 call by TCRdb cannot be tested. CDR1 and CDR2 (germline): SGHRS, YFSETQ. CDR3 length: 16 amino acids. The CDR3 sequence is CASSNWTAPSTDTQYF.

The rearrangement uses TRBV27 and TRBJ2-2. The CDR3 is 12 residues long. Germline lookup yields CDR1 MNHEY and CDR2 SMNVEV (reference sequence). CDR3 in amino acids: CASGLSGGELFF.

The chain employs TRBV28 and TRBJ2-1. CDR3 size: 14 residues. CDR1 and CDR2 from the germline V gene are MDHEN and SYDVKM. CDR3 residues: CASSSGSSYNEQFF.

This chain connects TRBV7-9 to TRBJ2-1; the TRBD2 assignment by TCRdb is unverifiable without DNA. Germline V gene sequence: CDR1 SEHNR, CDR2 FQNEAQ (reference sequence). CDR3 length equals 17 residues. The CDR3 reads CASSPRLAGPSYNEQFF.

The chain combines TRBV7-7 with TRBJ2-5; TCRdb's assignment of TRBD1 cannot be checked, as there is no DNA. The CDR3 spans 15 residues. CDR1 and CDR2 from the germline V gene are SSHAT and FNYEAQ (reference sequence). The CDR3 region is CASSLGMAGDSTQYF.

This rearrangement joins TRBV20-1 to TRBJ2-7; TCRdb names TRBD1, which stays unverified in the absence of DNA. Germline V gene data show CDR1 as DFQATT and CDR2 as SNEGSKA (reference sequence). The CDR3 runs to 13 residues. The CDR3 reads CSASGTVSYEQYF.

This chain uses TRBV7-8 with TRBJ2-7; TCRdb names TRBD1, which stays unverified in the absence of DNA. CDR1 and CDR2 (germline): SGHVS, FQNEAQ. The CDR3 sequence is 13 residues long. The chain's CDR3 is CASSLVQGQWQYF.

The chain links TRBV4-3 to TRBJ2-2; there is no DNA to check the TCRdb D call of TRBD1. The CDR3 loop spans 16 amino acids. Germline lookup yields CDR1 LGHNA and CDR2 YSLEER. The CDR3 sequence: CASSLQNRGRGGELFF.

J is TRBJ1-1 and V is TRBV29-1. The CDR3 consists of 18 residues. Germline CDR1 is SQVTM and CDR2 is ANQGSEA. The chain's CDR3 is CSVKGVISISTYDTEAFF.

This chain uses TRBV6-2 or TRBV6-3 with TRBJ1-6. The CDR3 sequence is 15 residues long. The germline V gene has CDR1 MNHEY and CDR2 SVGEGT. The CDR3 protein is CASKEGSSYNSPLHF.

This chain uses TRBV10-3 with TRBJ2-1; TCRdb indicates TRBD2, and absent DNA this call remains unverified. Germline V gene sequence: CDR1 ENHRY, CDR2 SYGVKD. This CDR3 has 17 residues. The CDR3 sequence is CAISEWASGVSYNEQFF.

The gene calls are TRBV6-5 and TRBJ1-1. This CDR3 region has 14 residues. Germline V lookup: CDR1 MNHEY, CDR2 SVGAGI. CDR3 loop: CASSYARINTEAFF.

This chain links TRBV3-1 with TRBJ2-7. In germline, CDR1 is LGHDT, CDR2 YNNKEL (reference sequence). This CDR3 has 15 amino acids. The CDR3 reads CASSQGSRKSYEQYF.

The V and J genes are TRBV15 and TRBJ2-7; absent DNA, TCRdb's TRBD1 call cannot be checked. CDR1 is LNHNV, CDR2 YYDKDF, per germline (reference sequence). The CDR3 totals 16 residues. The CDR3 spells CATSRDSMTVKYEQYF.

V usage is TRBV5-6 and J usage is TRBJ2-5; with no DNA, the TCRdb D assignment of TRBD1 cannot be verified. Looked up from germline, CDR1 is SGHDT and CDR2 is YYEEEE. CDR3 size: 14 residues. The CDR3 here is CASSFPAGRETQYF. Full variable domain (missing parts from reference TRBV5-6 and TRBJ2-5): DAGVTQSPTHLIKTRGQQVTLRCSPKSGHDTVSWYQQALGQGPQFIFQYYEEEERQRGNFPDRFSGHQFPNYSSELNVNALLLGDSALYLCASSFPAGRETQYFGPGTRLLVL.

The CDR3 sequence: CASSHGEGYKNIQYF. This chain links TRBV4-3 with TRBJ2-4; TCRdb designates TRBD1, a call that cannot be tested without DNA. Germline V gene lookup returns CDR1 LGHNA and CDR2 YSLEER. The CDR3 consists of 15 residues.

The chain recombines TRBV4-2 with TRBJ2-3. Germline CDR1 is LGHNA and CDR2 is YNFKEQ. The CDR3 is made up of 16 amino acids. The CDR3: CASSPEDGVLSDTQYF.

This chain connects TRBV11-2 to TRBJ1-1. In germline, CDR1 is SGHAT, CDR2 FQNNGV. The CDR3 length is 14 residues. Here the CDR3 reads CASSTHNMNTEAFF.

The chain carries TRBV5-5 and TRBJ2-5. The CDR3 has 14 residues. Germline V lookup: CDR1 SGHKS, CDR2 YYEKEE (reference sequence). CDR3 sequence: CASSFGLLQETQYF.

The gene calls are TRBV7-6 and TRBJ1-1; TCRdb calls TRBD1, which cannot be checked without DNA. CDR3 size: 14 residues. The germline CDR1 and CDR2 sequences are SGHVS and FNYEAQ. CDR3 residues: CASSEGTANTEAFF.

This chain uses TRBV28 with TRBJ2-7; TCRdb selects TRBD1, and the lack of DNA leaves this call unchecked. CDR1 and CDR2 (germline): MDHEN, SYDVKM. There are 17 residues in the CDR3. The CDR3 here is CASSYMWGQGILGEQYF. Based on the CDR3 plus reference TRBV28 and TRBJ2-7, the full variable domain is DVKVTQSSRYLVKRTGEKVFLECVQDMDHENMFWYRQDPGLGLRLIYFSYDVKMKEKGDIPEGYSVSREKKERFSLILESASTNQTSMYLCASSYMWGQGILGEQYFGPGTRLTVT.

This chain uses TRBV6-5 with TRBJ2-5; TCRdb's D gene call, TRBD2, goes unchecked for lack of DNA. Germline V gene sequence: CDR1 MNHEY, CDR2 SVGAGI. The CDR3 runs to 17 residues. CDR3 protein: CASSPDRGDSPRGTQYF.

The rearrangement uses TRBV9 and TRBJ2-7; TCRdb's D call of TRBD2 is untestable without DNA. Germline values: CDR1 SGDLS, CDR2 YYNGEE. The CDR3 contains 14 residues. The CDR3: CASGREGNKYEQYF.